The 22 T cell receptor beta chains in this list originate from one sample, sequenced in a study of blood T cell repertoires in COVID-19. Assay used: immunoSEQ multiplex PCR; TCRdb lists only in-frame clones, some missing. The data show around 280,000 clones, with roughly 86% seen just once and less than 2.5% held by the top ten. Sequencing was carried out using peripheral blood. These receptors all come from a woman younger than 45 who had recovered from COVID-19.

The CDR3 is CASSYRDGGERRSGQYF. CDR3 DNA: TGTGCCAGCAGTTACAGGGATGGTGGGGAAAGACGAAGCGGGCAGTACTTC. The gene calls are TRBV6-2 or TRBV6-3 and TRBJ2-7; possible D gene TRBD2, 5 bases. CDR3 length: 17 amino acids. Germline CDR1 reads MNHEY; CDR2 reads SVGEGT. Trimming stripped 2 bases from V and 9 bases from J, with 26 bases between.

V usage is TRBV7-2 and J usage is TRBJ2-5; 16 bases match TRBD2. Trimming took 5 bases from V and 4 from J; bases not matched to a gene: 4. Per the germline V gene, CDR1 is SGHTA and CDR2 is FQGNSA. CDR3 length: 16 residues. CDR3 in DNA: TGTGCCAGCAGCCCCGGGACTAGCGGGGGGGGAGAGACCCAGTACTTC. Translation: CASSPGTSGGGETQYF. The full variable domain, completed using reference TRBV7-2 and TRBJ2-5, is GAGVSQSPSNKVTEKGKDVELRCDPISGHTALYWYRQSLGQGLEFLIYFQGNSAPDKSGLPSDRFSAERTGGSVSTLTIQRTQQEDSAVYLCASSPGTSGGGETQYFGPGTRLLVL.

The chain employs TRBV5-5 and TRBJ1-5, with TRBD1 matching over 10 bases. Germline CDR1 SGHKS, CDR2 YYEKEE (reference sequence). This CDR3 has 15 amino acids. Trimming cost V 3 bases and J 6 bases; bases outside gene matches: 6. The CDR3 nucleotides are TGTGCCAGCAGCTGGATGACAGGGGGCGGTCAGCCCCAGCATTTT. It specifies CASSWMTGGGQPQHF.

The chain carries TRBV5-4 and TRBJ1-6; D is perhaps TRBD1 (6 bases). V dropped 0 bases and J dropped 8 bases, with 6 bases sitting between them. The CDR3 has 13 amino acids. Germline lookup yields CDR1 SGHNT and CDR2 YYREEE (reference sequence). This CDR3 is CASSLDRDSPLHF. As DNA, the CDR3 is TGTGCCAGCAGCTTGGACAGGGATTCACCCCTCCACTTT.

The chain carries TRBV2 and TRBJ2-3, with D possibly being TRBD1 (5 bases). Germline V CDR1 and CDR2: SNHLY, FYNNEI. The germline V and J ends were trimmed by 6 bases and 8 bases, with 12 bases remaining between them. The CDR3 covers 12 residues. The CDR3 protein is CASSTDSLTQYF. For the CDR3, the DNA is TGTGCCAGCAGCACAGACAGCCTTACGCAGTATTTT. The full variable domain, rest sourced from reference TRBV2 and TRBJ2-3, is EPEVTQTPSHQVTQMGQEVILRCVPISNHLYFYWYRQILGQKVEFLVSFYNNEISEKSEIFDDQFSVERPDGSNFTLKIRSTKLEDSAMYFCASSTDSLTQYFGPGTRLTVL.

The chain is built from TRBV15 and TRBJ1-6; 8 bases line up with TRBD1. V shed 5 bases, J shed 9 bases, and the junction held 9 bases outside the gene matches. CDR1 is LNHNV and CDR2 is YYDKDF in the germline V gene (reference sequence). The CDR3 spans 15 residues. The CDR3 nucleotides read TGTGCCACCAGCCAGCGGGGACAGGTCTTTTCACCCCTCCACTTT. Residues: CATSQRGQVFSPLHF. Filled out from reference TRBV15 and TRBJ1-6, the complete variable domain reads DAMVIQNPRYQVTQFGKPVTLSCSQTLNHNVMYWYQQKSSQAPKLLFHYYDKDFNNEADTPDNFQSRRPNTSFCFLDIRSPGLGDTAMYLCATSQRGQVFSPLHFGNGTRLTVT.

Regarding this clone: The same CDR3 is also encoded by other DNA sequences in this sample. The gene calls are TRBV28 and TRBJ1-2, with D unclear. This CDR3 has 13 residues. V lost 6 bases and J 5 bases, leaving 13 bases between the germline ends. In germline, CDR1 is MDHEN, CDR2 SYDVKM. The CDR3 region is CASSLRGNYGYTF. The CDR3, as DNA: TGTGCCAGCAGCCTTCGAGGGAATTATGGCTACACCTTC.

The chain has TRBV15 and TRBJ2-5; tentative D call: TRBD2 (6 bases). V lost 3 bases to trimming and J lost 3 bases, with 11 bases between them. The CDR3 has 14 residues. The germline V gene has CDR1 LNHNV and CDR2 YYDKDF (reference sequence). CDR3 sequence (DNA): TGTGCCACCAGCAGGCGGGACGGTGAAGAGACCCAGTACTTC. As protein: CATSRRDGEETQYF. The variable domain in full, completed from reference TRBV15 and TRBJ2-5, reads DAMVIQNPRYQVTQFGKPVTLSCSQTLNHNVMYWYQQKSSQAPKLLFHYYDKDFNNEADTPDNFQSRRPNTSFCFLDIRSPGLGDTAMYLCATSRRDGEETQYFGPGTRLLVL.

The J gene is TRBJ2-2, the V gene TRBV20-1; D perhaps matches TRBD1 (6 bases). The V gene lost 3 bases and the J gene lost 7 bases, with 15 bases spanning the gap. The germline V gene has CDR1 DFQATT and CDR2 SNEGSKA (reference sequence). The CDR3 contains 14 residues. Written as DNA, the CDR3 is TGCAGTGCTAGTTCGGCAGGGGAGAGCGGGGAGCTGTTTTTT. Protein sequence: CSASSAGESGELFF.

The gene calls are TRBV28 and TRBJ1-4, with D possibly matching TRBD1 (5 bases). V dropped 5 bases and J dropped 9 bases, with 22 bases sitting between them. Germline CDR1 is MDHEN and CDR2 is SYDVKM. The CDR3 extends over 16 amino acids. The CDR3 loop is CASSPPLGGVRKKLFF. The CDR3 nucleotides are TGTGCCAGCAGTCCCCCCCTGGGGGGGGTGAGGAAAAAACTGTTTTTT.

The rearrangement joins TRBV24-1 to TRBJ2-1, with 13 bases aligning to TRBD2. The junction had 5 bases not matched to a gene; V was cut back by 3 bases and J by 7 bases. The CDR3 has 16 amino acids. The germline V gene has CDR1 KGHDR and CDR2 SFDVKD. CDR3 sequence (DNA): TGTGCCACCAGTGATCACGGGACTAGCGGGACGAATGAGCAGTTCTTC. Its protein product is CATSDHGTSGTNEQFF.

This clone was detected a few times. The gene calls are TRBV11-2 and TRBJ2-3; 12 nucleotides agree with TRBD2. Germline V gene data show CDR1 as SGHAT and CDR2 as FQNNGV. J gave up 4 bases and V 3 bases, and 14 bases lay outside the gene matches. The CDR3 totals 19 residues. CDR3 sequence: CASSFKGLAGGPASDTQYF. As DNA, the CDR3 is TGTGCCAGCAGCTTTAAGGGTCTAGCGGGAGGGCCAGCATCAGATACGCAGTATTTT.

V is TRBV30 and J is TRBJ1-2, with 8 bases that match TRBD1. The V segment lost 3 bases and the J segment 6 bases; nucleotides outside the gene matches: 9. This CDR3 contains 14 residues. CDR1 GTSNPN and CDR2 SVGIG come from the germline V gene (reference sequence). DNA of the CDR3: TGTGCCTGGAGAGGGGGCGGGACAGGAAATGGCTACACCTTC. Translation: CAWRGGGTGNGYTF.

This chain links TRBV2 with TRBJ2-3; D gene ambiguous. The germline V gene has CDR1 SNHLY and CDR2 FYNNEI. CDR3 length: 13 residues. V lost 4 bases and J lost 5, with 10 bases in between. The DNA for the CDR3 is TGTGCCAGCAGTGGGGCGACGCAAGATACGCAGTATTTT. It codes for CASSGATQDTQYF.

V gene TRBV5-4 combines with J gene TRBJ1-3, with TRBD1 matching 8 bases. The CDR3 contains 15 residues. Germline V gene data show CDR1 as SGHNT and CDR2 as YYREEE (reference sequence). V trimming: 4 bases; J trimming: 4 bases; junction bases outside the gene matches: 7. The CDR3 is CASSPGTGPGNTIYF. The CDR3 nucleotides read TGTGCCAGCAGCCCTGGGACAGGTCCCGGAAACACCATATATTTT. Supplemented by reference TRBV5-4 and TRBJ1-3, the full variable domain reads ETGVTQSPTHLIKTRGQQVTLRCSSQSGHNTVSWYQQALGQGPQFIFQYYREEENGRGNFPPRFSGLQFPNYSSELNVNALELDDSALYLCASSPGTGPGNTIYFGEGSWLTVV.

The rearrangement links TRBV7-9 to TRBJ1-6; D not resolved. The CDR3 consists of 17 residues. Germline loops: CDR1 SEHNR, CDR2 FQNEAQ (reference sequence). Trimming removed 1 base at V and 0 bases at J, with 10 bases between. Written as DNA, the CDR3 is TGTGCCAGCAGCTTAGGGGCGCAGAGCTCCTATAATTCACCCCTCCACTTT. This encodes CASSLGAQSSYNSPLHF.

As concerns this clone: An end of the junction does not agree with germline; a read error may underlie this. The genes are TRBV7-7 and TRBJ2-7; 9 bases match TRBD1. From germline, CDR1 is SSHAT and CDR2 FNYEAQ (reference sequence). The CDR3 sequence is 14 residues long. This CDR3 reads CASSPGQGIDEQYF. The CDR3 DNA is TGTGCTAGCAGCCCGGGACAGGGAATCGACGAGCAGTACTTC.

Points on this clone: A junction boundary mismatches the germline segment, possibly from a read error. The chain is built from TRBV2 and TRBJ1-1; D gene unclear. In germline, CDR1 is SNHLY, CDR2 FYNNEI. This CDR3 spans 12 amino acids. The CDR3 sequence is CASGEVLREAFF. Here the CDR3 DNA reads TGTGCCAGCGGTGAGGTACTGCGTGAAGCTTTCTTT.

The V call is TRBV6-2 or TRBV6-3, the J call TRBJ1-5; 9 nucleotides align to TRBD1. V trimming: 6 bases; J trimming: 0 bases; junction bases outside the gene matches: 3. Germline-derived CDR1 and CDR2 are MNHEY and SVGEGT. The CDR3 is 15 amino acids. The CDR3 DNA sequence: TGTGCCAGCAGCCTGGGACAGGGTAGCAATCAGCCCCAGCATTTT. This gives the protein CASSLGQGSNQPQHF.

In this sample, this clone turned up once. The chain carries TRBV28 and TRBJ1-4, with 8 bases lining up with TRBD1. The J segment lost 0 bases and the V segment lost 2 bases, leaving 2 bases of the junction unmatched. CDR3 size: 16 residues. Germline CDR1 reads MDHEN; CDR2 reads SYDVKM. Here the CDR3 DNA reads TGTGCCAGCAGTTTACCGGGACAGGCAACTAATGAAAAACTGTTTTTT. Its protein product is CASSLPGQATNEKLFF.

The V gene is TRBV19, the J gene TRBJ2-1, with 8 bases matching TRBD1. The CDR3 sequence is 14 residues long. Germline V gene lookup returns CDR1 LNHDA and CDR2 SQIVND (reference sequence). Trimming cost V 7 bases and J 9 bases; bases outside gene matches: 11. DNA for the CDR3: TGTGCCAGTAAGATAACAGGGGGTTCGGGTGAGCAGTTCTTC. Encoded protein: CASKITGGSGEQFF.

The chain employs TRBV28 and TRBJ2-1; TRBD1 matches 10 bases. Germline V gives CDR1 MDHEN, CDR2 SYDVKM. V shed 6 bases, J shed 12 bases, and the junction held 8 bases outside the gene matches. The CDR3 covers 13 residues. The CDR3 bases are TGTGCCAGCAGGCGGGACAGGGGATTCGCGCAGTTCTTC. Residues: CASRRDRGFAQFF. Based on the CDR3 plus reference TRBV28 and TRBJ2-1, the full variable domain is DVKVTQSSRYLVKRTGEKVFLECVQDMDHENMFWYRQDPGLGLRLIYFSYDVKMKEKGDIPEGYSVSREKKERFSLILESASTNQTSMYLCASRRDRGFAQFFGPGTRLTVL.